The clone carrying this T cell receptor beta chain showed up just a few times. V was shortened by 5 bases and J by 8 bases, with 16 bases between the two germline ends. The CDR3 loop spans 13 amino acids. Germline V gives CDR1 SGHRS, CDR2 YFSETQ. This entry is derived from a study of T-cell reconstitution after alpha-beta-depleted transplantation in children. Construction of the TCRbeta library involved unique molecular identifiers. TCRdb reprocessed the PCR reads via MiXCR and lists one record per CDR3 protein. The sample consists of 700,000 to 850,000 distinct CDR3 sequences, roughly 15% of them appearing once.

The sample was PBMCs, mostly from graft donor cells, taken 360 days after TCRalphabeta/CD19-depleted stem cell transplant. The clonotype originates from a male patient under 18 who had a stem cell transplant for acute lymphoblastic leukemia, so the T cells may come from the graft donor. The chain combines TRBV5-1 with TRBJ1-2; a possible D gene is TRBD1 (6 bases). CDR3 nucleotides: TGCGCCAGCAGAGGCGGGGGCGGGGAAGGCTACACCTTC. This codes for CASRGGGGEGYTF.